The source of this T cell receptor (beta chain) is a study of OX40 agonist ivuxolimab in advanced cancers. Worth noting for this clone: What it recognizes is unknown.

V dropped 1 base and J dropped 2 bases, with 11 bases sitting between them. Germline V gene sequence: CDR1 SGHDN, CDR2 FVKESK. CDR3 size: 15 residues. Findings of the study overall: The work left the antigen specificity of expanded peripheral T cells undetermined.

Clones were sequenced by immunoSEQ multiplex PCR, and TCRdb holds only the in-frame ones, with some missing. The data contain about 60,000 clones, over 80% of them singletons. The chain recombines TRBV14 with TRBJ2-5, with D uncertain. This TCR was sampled from an adult with an advanced solid tumor such as melanoma, head and neck, liver or kidney cancer. Source: CD4+ or CD8+ T cells sorted from blood, taken in a trial of the OX40 agonist ivuxolimab. As DNA, the CDR3 is TGTGCCAGCAGCCAAGGCGGAAGGGCGCAAGAGACCCAGTACTTC. It specifies CASSQGGRAQETQYF.